The clone carrying this TCR beta chain was counted a single time. This sample was included in a study of blood T cell repertoires in COVID-19. As for the study in general: From the United States, Italy and Spain came samples of acute and convalescent COVID-19. T cells, B-cell-depleted T cells, or PBMCs supplied cDNA or gDNA.

As originally analysed: Amplification with reference gene primers provided the estimates of nucleated cell counts. Libraries were prepared by immunoSEQ multiplex PCR; TCRdb keeps only in-frame clonotypes and omits some of them. V and J calls plus clone size are reproduced from that table; the DNA served to infer D and trimming. This table holds approximately 200,000 clones, 75% to 85% found once. Participant-reported clinical history was the basis for cohort assignment. The CDR3 length is 16 residues. Losses at the gene ends were 7 bases for V and 1 base for J; bases not matched to a gene: 9. Looked up from germline, CDR1 is MDHEN and CDR2 is SYDVKM.

This chain uses TRBV28 with TRBJ1-2, with TRBD1 identical over 10 bases. The sequencing input was PBMCs or T cells enriched from blood (not recorded which). The receptor's source is a man aged 35 to 55 who had recovered from COVID-19. Here the CDR3 reads CASTLGQGRGNYGYTF. The CDR3 nucleotides read TGTGCCAGCACCCTGGGACAGGGGAGGGGTAACTATGGCTACACCTTC.